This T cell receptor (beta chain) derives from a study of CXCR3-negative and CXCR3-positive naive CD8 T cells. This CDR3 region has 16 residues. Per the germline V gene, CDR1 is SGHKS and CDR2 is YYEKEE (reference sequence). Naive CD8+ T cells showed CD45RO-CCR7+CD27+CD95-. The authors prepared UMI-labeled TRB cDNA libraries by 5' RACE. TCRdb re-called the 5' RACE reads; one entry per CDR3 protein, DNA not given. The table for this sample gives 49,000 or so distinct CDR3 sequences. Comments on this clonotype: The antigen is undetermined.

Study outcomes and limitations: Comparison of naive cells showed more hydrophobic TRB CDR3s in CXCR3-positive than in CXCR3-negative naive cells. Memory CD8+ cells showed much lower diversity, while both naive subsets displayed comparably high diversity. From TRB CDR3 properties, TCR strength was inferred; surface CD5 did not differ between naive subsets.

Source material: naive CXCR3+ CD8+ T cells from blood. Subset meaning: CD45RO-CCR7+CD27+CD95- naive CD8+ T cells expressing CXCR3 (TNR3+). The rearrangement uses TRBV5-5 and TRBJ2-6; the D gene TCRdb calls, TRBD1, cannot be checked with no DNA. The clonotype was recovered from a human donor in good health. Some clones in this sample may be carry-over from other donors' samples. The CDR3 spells CASSLTPGTGANVLTF.